One sample yielded the 22 T cell receptor beta chains listed below, sequenced in a study of blood T cell repertoires in COVID-19. Using immunoSEQ multiplex PCR, the repertoire was profiled, and TCRdb retains in-frame clones only, with some absent. Of approximately 150,000 clones in the sample, about nine tenths were seen once. Sequences were obtained from peripheral blood. These receptors came from a woman between 50 and 59 years old with acute or convalescent COVID-19.

This rearrangement joins TRBV6-2 or TRBV6-3 to TRBJ2-1, with TRBD2 matching over 11 bases. In germline, CDR1 is MNHEY, CDR2 SVGEGT. This CDR3 comprises 16 residues. V shed 5 bases, J shed 8 bases, and the junction held 11 bases outside the gene matches. CDR3 DNA sequence: TGTGCCAGCAGTAAGACTAGCGGGACTGCGCCAGATGAGCAGTTCTTC. The encoded protein is CASSKTSGTAPDEQFF.

The chain couples TRBV29-1 to TRBJ2-3; D is perhaps TRBD1 (5 bases). Trimming cost V 1 base and J 5 bases, with 16 bases left between them. Germline values: CDR1 SQVTM, CDR2 ANQGSEA. The length of the CDR3 is 15 residues. CDR3 coding DNA: TGCAGCGTTGAAGGGGCCCTCCCAAGGGGAGATACGCAGTATTTT. This gives the protein CSVEGALPRGDTQYF.

The V call is TRBV7-9, the J call TRBJ2-5, with 7 bases aligning to TRBD1. Germline V gene data show CDR1 as SEHNR and CDR2 as FQNEAQ (reference sequence). Trimming removed 4 bases from V and 2 bases from J; junction bases left unmatched: 7. The CDR3 extends over 15 amino acids. The CDR3 DNA is TGTGCCAGCAGCTGGGACAGACCGTATCAAGAGACCCAGTACTTC. This encodes CASSWDRPYQETQYF. Combining the CDR3 with reference TRBV7-9 and TRBJ2-5 gives the whole variable domain DTGVSQNPRHKITKRGQNVTFRCDPISEHNRLYWYRQTLGQGPEFLTYFQNEAQLEKSRLLSDRFSAERPKGSFSTLEIQRTEQGDSAMYLCASSWDRPYQETQYFGPGTRLLVL.

The chain has TRBV23-1 and TRBJ1-2; TRBD1 matches at 9 bases. TRBV23-1 is an ORF, and what it does is uncertain. V was clipped by 6 bases and J by 7 bases; unmatched bases: 12. The CDR3 is made up of 15 amino acids. In DNA, the CDR3 is TGCGCCAGCAGCCGGGACAGGGAAGGAGGTCCTGGCTACACCTTC. It is translated as CASSRDREGGPGYTF.

The rearrangement joins TRBV9 to TRBJ1-1; D gene uncertain. The CDR3 loop spans 14 amino acids. Trimming left V 2 bases short and J 8 bases short, with 16 bases between. CDR1 and CDR2 (germline): SGDLS, YYNGEE. For the CDR3, the DNA is TGTGCCAGCAGCGTTGGGAGAGAAACATCAGAAGCTTTCTTT. Encoded protein: CASSVGRETSEAFF.

The chain has TRBV7-9 and TRBJ2-7, with TRBD2 identical over 7 bases. The CDR3 consists of 15 residues. Germline CDR1 and CDR2: SEHNR and FQNEAQ (reference sequence). After removal of 1 base from V and 1 base from J, the junction contained 4 bases not matched to a gene. The CDR3 DNA reads as TGTGCCAGCAGCTTAGTGCTAGCGGAGTCCTACGAGCAGTACTTC. It translates to CASSLVLAESYEQYF.

In its sample, this clone was seen a few times. The V gene is TRBV12-5, the J gene TRBJ2-3, with D unclear. The germline V and J ends were trimmed by 7 bases and 2 bases, with 7 bases remaining between them. The CDR3 runs 12 residues. Germline V gene lookup returns CDR1 LGHNT and CDR2 FRNRAP. This chain's CDR3 is CASAFSTDTQYF. DNA for the CDR3: TGTGCTAGTGCCTTCTCCACAGATACGCAGTATTTT. Variable domain in full (rest from reference TRBV12-5 and TRBJ2-3): DARVTQTPRHKVTEMGQEVTMRCQPILGHNTVFWYRQTMMQGLELLAYFRNRAPLDDSGMPKDRFSAEMPDATLATLKIQPSEPRDSAVYFCASAFSTDTQYFGPGTRLTVL.

The rearrangement links TRBV2 to TRBJ2-2, with 9 bases lining up with TRBD2. Germline V gene lookup returns CDR1 SNHLY and CDR2 FYNNEI. The CDR3 has 17 residues. V was pared by 0 bases and J by 2 bases, with 4 bases of the junction left unmatched. The DNA for the CDR3 is TGTGCCAGCAGTGAAGCGCGACTAGCGGATAACACCGGGGAGCTGTTTTTT. It specifies CASSEARLADNTGELFF. Looking up the rest from reference TRBV2 and TRBJ2-2 gives the full variable domain: EPEVTQTPSHQVTQMGQEVILRCVPISNHLYFYWYRQILGQKVEFLVSFYNNEISEKSEIFDDQFSVERPDGSNFTLKIRSTKLEDSAMYFCASSEARLADNTGELFFGEGSRLTVL.

The chain links TRBV14 to TRBJ1-2; a possible D gene is TRBD1 (6 bases). Germline CDR1 reads SGHDN; CDR2 reads FVKESK. The CDR3 runs 14 residues. V lost 0 bases, J lost 5 bases, and 10 bases lay in between. The CDR3 here is CASSQDFTGYGYTF. CDR3 bases: TGTGCCAGCAGCCAAGATTTCACAGGGTATGGCTACACCTTC.

The chain couples TRBV5-1 to TRBJ2-3; D call uncertain. The germline V gene has CDR1 SGHRS and CDR2 YFSETQ. With 0 bases removed from V and 4 bases from J, the gap between germline ends came to 12 bases. The CDR3 sequence is 15 residues long. CDR3 coding DNA: TGCGCCAGCAGCTTGGCGGTAGCCGGCCCAGATACGCAGTATTTT. As protein: CASSLAVAGPDTQYF.

The rearrangement links TRBV5-6 to TRBJ2-2, with D possibly matching TRBD1 (6 bases). Trimming pared 0 bases from V and 0 bases from J, leaving 12 bases between. The CDR3 contains 17 residues. Germline V gives CDR1 SGHDT, CDR2 YYEEEE. This chain's CDR3 is CASSLVTGTTNTGELFF. The CDR3 DNA follows: TGTGCCAGCAGCTTGGTTACCGGGACAACGAACACCGGGGAGCTGTTTTTT.

The genes are TRBV11-2 and TRBJ2-2; D perhaps matches TRBD2 (5 bases). Deletions cut 3 bases from V and 7 bases from J, with 9 bases between. CDR3 size: 13 residues. Germline V gene data show CDR1 as SGHAT and CDR2 as FQNNGV. CDR3: CASSLRADGELFF. The DNA of the CDR3 is TGTGCCAGCAGCTTGCGGGCCGACGGGGAGCTGTTTTTT.

The gene calls are TRBV12-3 or TRBV12-4 and TRBJ1-4, with a possible D match to TRBD1 (5 bases). With 5 bases removed from V and 8 bases from J, the gap between germline ends came to 9 bases. The CDR3 is 12 residues long. This CDR3 reads CASSARVEKLFF. CDR3 DNA: TGTGCCAGCAGTGCCAGGGTGGAAAAACTGTTTTTT.

This chain joins TRBV5-1 and TRBJ2-1; D ambiguous. Germline CDR1 reads SGHRS; CDR2 reads YFSETQ. The CDR3 consists of 11 residues. V lost 2 bases to trimming and J lost 10 bases, with 7 bases between them. The CDR3 region is CASSLEREQFF. The CDR3 nucleotides are TGCGCCAGCAGCTTAGAACGGGAGCAGTTCTTC. Complete variable domain (other parts from reference TRBV5-1 and TRBJ2-1): KAGVTQTPRYLIKTRGQQVTLSCSPISGHRSVSWYQQTPGQGLQFLFEYFSETQRNKGNFPGRFSGRQFSNSRSEMNVSTLELGDSALYLCASSLEREQFFGPGTRLTVL.

In DNA, the CDR3 is TGTGCCAGCAGTACCCTTCAGGGGGCCGACACTGAAGCTTTCTTT. It specifies CASSTLQGADTEAFF. The gene calls are TRBV27 and TRBJ1-1, with 8 positions matching TRBD1. Germline V gene sequence: CDR1 MNHEY, CDR2 SMNVEV (reference sequence). Trimming removed 5 bases from V and 3 bases from J; junction bases left unmatched: 8. CDR3 size: 15 residues.

The chain combines TRBV4-2 with TRBJ2-7, with 10 bases fitting TRBD1. The CDR3 runs to 17 residues. V lost 2 bases and J lost 7; bases outside the gene matches: 14. In germline, CDR1 is LGHNA, CDR2 YNFKEQ. DNA for the CDR3: TGTGCCAGCAGCCAATCTTTAGCCGGGACAGGGGTAGGGGAGCAGTACTTC. This codes for CASSQSLAGTGVGEQYF.

The chain uses TRBV18 and TRBJ2-7; 7 bases are a match to TRBD2. This CDR3 region has 15 residues. Germline V CDR1 and CDR2: KGHSH, LQKENI. Losses at the gene ends were 5 bases for V and 3 bases for J; bases not matched to a gene: 10. The CDR3 region is CASSNGGGGNYEQYF. For the CDR3, the DNA is TGTGCCAGCTCAAACGGTGGGGGAGGGAACTACGAGCAGTACTTC.

The chain couples TRBV27 to TRBJ2-5; 7 bases map to TRBD1. This CDR3 spans 15 amino acids. Per the germline V gene, CDR1 is MNHEY and CDR2 is SMNVEV (reference sequence). V lost 0 bases and J lost 5; bases outside the gene matches: 6. CDR3: CASSLSLGQWETQYF. In DNA form, the CDR3 reads TGTGCCAGCAGTTTATCGCTGGGACAGTGGGAGACCCAGTACTTC.

This sequence joins TRBV10-3 and TRBJ1-1, with D unresolved. CDR3 length: 13 residues. The V gene lost 10 bases and the J gene lost 6 bases, with 18 bases spanning the gap. Germline-derived CDR1 and CDR2 are ENHRY and SYGVKD. In DNA, the CDR3 is TGTGCCACTTCCGAGGCAGTGAGGGCTGAAGCTTTCTTT. This sequence encodes CATSEAVRAEAFF.

Concerning this clone: At the DNA level, this CDR3 is encoded by other sequences in the same sample as well. The chain employs TRBV20-1 and TRBJ1-2; a weak D match, TRBD1 (5 bases). The CDR3 spans 13 residues. CDR1 DFQATT and CDR2 SNEGSKA come from the germline V gene (reference sequence). Trimming shortened V by 3 bases and J by 2 bases, and 10 bases separated the two germline ends. The CDR3 loop reads CSASRQGNYGYTF. The DNA of the CDR3 is TGCAGTGCTAGTAGGCAGGGAAACTATGGCTACACCTTC.

The rearrangement links TRBV5-6 to TRBJ2-3; 7 bases map to TRBD2. This CDR3 spans 14 amino acids. After removal of 4 bases from V and 5 bases from J, the junction contained 7 bases not matched to a gene. The germline CDR1 and CDR2 sequences are SGHDT and YYEEEE. This CDR3 reads CASSGPGGQDTQYF. CDR3 nucleotides: TGTGCCAGCAGCGGTCCGGGGGGTCAAGATACGCAGTATTTT.

This sequence joins TRBV11-2 and TRBJ1-2, with a tentative D call TRBD1 (5 bases). The V and J ends lost 0 bases and 7 bases respectively, with 12 bases between them. Germline-derived CDR1 and CDR2 are SGHAT and FQNNGV. The CDR3 loop spans 14 amino acids. CDR3 protein: CASSLDPQGIGYTF. CDR3 nucleotides: TGTGCCAGCAGCTTAGACCCCCAGGGTATTGGCTACACCTTC. Looking up the rest from reference TRBV11-2 and TRBJ1-2 gives the full variable domain: EAGVAQSPRYKIIEKRQSVAFWCNPISGHATLYWYQQILGQGPKLLIQFQNNGVVDDSQLPKDRFSAERLKGVDSTLKIQPAKLEDSAVYLCASSLDPQGIGYTFGSGTRLTVV.